This T cell receptor beta chain is from a study of blood T cell repertoires in COVID-19. In the study overall: The United States, Italy and Spain were the sources of the acute and convalescent COVID-19 samples. T cells, B-cell-depleted T cells, or PBMCs provided the cDNA or gDNA that served as material.

The CDR3 extends over 15 amino acids. Germline CDR1 and CDR2: SGHRS and YFSETQ. Trimming took 1 base from V and 6 from J, leaving 17 bases between them. Per the study methods: Estimated nucleated cell counts came from reference gene primer amplification. Using immunoSEQ multiplex PCR, the repertoire was profiled, and TCRdb retains in-frame clones only, with some absent. The V and J calls and clone size come from that table; D and trimming were worked out from the DNA. The table includes some 70,000 clones, around nine tenths detected once. The sample comprised peripheral blood. The chain has TRBV5-1 and TRBJ2-7; D is perhaps TRBD2 (5 bases). The receptor comes from a man between 65 and 79 years old with active or convalescent COVID-19. The CDR3 spells CASSLSMVKAGEQYF. The CDR3, as DNA: TGCGCCAGCAGCTTGTCGATGGTGAAGGCGGGCGAGCAGTACTTC.